This note documents a single T cell receptor (beta chain) sequence. The record originates from a study of T cells in Graves' hyperthyroidism and ophthalmopathy. Amplified TCR beta CDR3 regions derived from RNA transcripts. TCR CDR3 regions were first amplified by RT-PCR with HTBI primers. TCRdb independently ran MiXCR on the multiplex PCR reads; one entry per CDR3 protein. The sample lists some 340,000 distinct CDR3 sequences; roughly an eighth were seen once. Germline V CDR1 and CDR2: SGHNT, YYREEE (reference sequence). Trimming cost V 4 bases and J 7 bases, with 11 bases left between them. The CDR3 covers 12 residues.

The sequence derives from a woman aged 40 to 50 with Graves' ophthalmopathy. The genes are TRBV5-4 and TRBJ1-1; the D is unclear. The sample taken for sequencing was blood. The CDR3: CASSLWEHEAFF. The CDR3 nucleotides are TGTGCCAGCAGCCTATGGGAGCATGAAGCTTTCTTT.